The 15 T cell receptor beta chains given below trace back to one sample, sequenced in a study of shared clonotypes between healthy human individuals. Method: immunoSEQ multiplex PCR; TCRdb's copy keeps in-frame clones and lacks some. The data hold hundreds of thousands of clones, with 76% observed a single time. Sequencing was carried out using PBMCs. The receptor set was obtained from a woman aged 40-49 years in good health. Some clones in this sample may be carry-over from other donors' samples.

The sample holds a few counts of this clone. V gene TRBV9 combines with J gene TRBJ2-3; D is unclear. Looked up from germline, CDR1 is SGDLS and CDR2 is YYNGEE. This CDR3 has 15 residues. Trimming pared 4 bases from V and 4 bases from J, leaving 16 bases between. In DNA, the CDR3 is TGTGCCAGCAGCCCTAGTAGGGTTCCGGCAGATACGCAGTATTTT. It codes for CASSPSRVPADTQYF.

This clone was counted a few times. V usage is TRBV29-1 and J usage is TRBJ1-3; D remains ambiguous. CDR1 is SQVTM and CDR2 is ANQGSEA in the germline V gene. Deletions cut 6 bases from V and 4 bases from J, with 13 bases between. CDR3 length: 13 amino acids. Here the CDR3 DNA reads TGCAGCGTGACAAGCCAAGGCGGAAACACCATATATTTT. Its protein product is CSVTSQGGNTIYF.

There are a few counts of this clone. The chain recombines TRBV9 with TRBJ2-1; D is ambiguous. Germline loops: CDR1 SGDLS, CDR2 YYNGEE. V was clipped by 3 bases and J by 4 bases, with 8 bases between them. CDR3 size: 13 residues. CDR3 bases: TGTGCCAGCAGCGGAAGAGAGTACAATGAGCAGTTCTTC. Translating gives CASSGREYNEQFF.

The chain is built from TRBV11-3 and TRBJ2-3; D might be TRBD1 (5 bases). CDR1 and CDR2 from the germline V gene are SGHNT and YENEEA. There are 14 residues in the CDR3. V was trimmed by 0 bases and J by 5 bases, leaving 9 bases between them. Written as DNA, the CDR3 is TGTGCCAGCAGCTTAGACAGGGTCGGAGATACGCAGTATTTT. Its translation is CASSLDRVGDTQYF.

In the case of this clone: A far bigger clonotype differs at one base, so this is likely a read error. Other nucleotide sequences from this sample produce the same CDR3. The chain links TRBV19 to TRBJ2-1; 11 nucleotides line up with TRBD2. V lost 4 bases, J lost 6 bases, and 5 bases stayed unmatched. CDR3 length: 15 residues. Germline CDR1 LNHDA, CDR2 SQIVND (reference sequence). CDR3 residues: CASSRLAGGFNEQFF. In DNA form, the CDR3 reads TGTGCCAGTAGTAGGCTAGCGGGAGGCTTCAATGAGCAGTTCTTC.

The J gene is TRBJ1-2, the V gene TRBV6-5; D uncertain. V dropped 6 bases and J dropped 8 bases, with 19 bases sitting between them. CDR3 length equals 14 residues. Germline V gives CDR1 MNHEY, CDR2 SVGAGI. DNA for the CDR3: TGTGCCAGCAGACGACCGGACGGATCGAGAGGCTACACCTTC. Encoded protein: CASRRPDGSRGYTF.

The chain uses TRBV5-8 and TRBJ2-3; 9 positions agree with TRBD2. The junction had 6 bases not matched to a gene; V was cut back by 3 bases and J by 1 base. Per the germline V gene, CDR1 is SGHTS and CDR2 is YDEGEE. The CDR3 is 16 amino acids. CDR3 in amino acids: CASSSDSGRGTDTQYF. The CDR3, as DNA: TGTGCCAGCAGCTCGGATAGCGGGAGAGGCACAGATACGCAGTATTTT.

This clone has a single count. This chain joins TRBV2 and TRBJ1-3; D ambiguous. The V and J ends lost 2 bases and 0 bases respectively, with 11 bases between them. CDR3 length: 16 residues. Germline V gene lookup returns CDR1 SNHLY and CDR2 FYNNEI. The CDR3 is CASSESGPVSGNTIYF. As DNA, the CDR3 is TGTGCCAGCAGTGAAAGCGGCCCCGTCTCTGGAAACACCATATATTTT.

This chain connects TRBV28 to TRBJ2-7; 9 bases are a match to TRBD2. V trimming: 2 bases; J trimming: 0 bases; junction bases outside the gene matches: 11. The CDR3 is made up of 18 amino acids. Looked up from germline, CDR1 is MDHEN and CDR2 is SYDVKM. The CDR3 protein is CASSLRRDSGSGSYEQYF. The CDR3 DNA is TGTGCCAGCAGTTTACGGAGAGATAGCGGGAGCGGCTCCTACGAGCAGTACTTC.

V gene TRBV7-3 combines with J gene TRBJ2-1; possible D gene TRBD1, 6 bases. The V end was cut by 2 bases, the J end by 5 bases, with 7 bases between. Germline V CDR1 and CDR2: SGHTA, FQGTGA. The CDR3 extends over 13 amino acids. CDR3 amino acids: CASSLWDNNEQFF. CDR3 nucleotide sequence: TGTGCCAGCAGCTTATGGGACAACAATGAGCAGTTCTTC.

The chain combines TRBV5-1 with TRBJ1-4; tentative D call: TRBD1 (5 bases). This CDR3 comprises 15 residues. The V and J ends lost 0 bases and 8 bases respectively, with 14 bases between them. Germline CDR1 is SGHRS and CDR2 is YFSETQ. The DNA of the CDR3 is TGCGCCAGCAGCTTGGAAGGTAGGGGAGGGGAAAAACTGTTTTTT. It is translated as CASSLEGRGGEKLFF. Supplemented by reference TRBV5-1 and TRBJ1-4, the full variable domain reads KAGVTQTPRYLIKTRGQQVTLSCSPISGHRSVSWYQQTPGQGLQFLFEYFSETQRNKGNFPGRFSGRQFSNSRSEMNVSTLELGDSALYLCASSLEGRGGEKLFFGSGTQLSVL.

The J gene is TRBJ1-5, the V gene TRBV7-8; 7 nucleotides align to TRBD1. V lost 1 base, J lost 4 bases, and 4 bases stayed unmatched. The length of the CDR3 is 15 residues. CDR1 and CDR2 from the germline V gene are SGHVS and FQNEAQ. DNA of the CDR3: TGTGCCAGCAGCTTAGTGGGGGACAGTAATCAGCCCCAGCATTTT. Encoded protein: CASSLVGDSNQPQHF.

This clone appeared a few times. The rearrangement joins TRBV18 to TRBJ2-6; D is ambiguous. The length of the CDR3 is 16 residues. Germline CDR1 and CDR2: KGHSH and LQKENI. V was cut by 6 bases and J by 1 base, with 13 bases left in between. CDR3 sequence reads: CASSPTGFSGANVLTF. DNA for the CDR3: TGTGCCAGCTCTCCTACCGGGTTTTCTGGGGCCAACGTCCTGACTTTC.

The chain has TRBV6-6 and TRBJ2-1; tentatively, D is TRBD1 (5 bases). Germline assignment: CDR1 MNHNY and CDR2 SVGAGI (reference sequence). Trimming pared 0 bases from V and 4 bases from J, leaving 7 bases between. The CDR3 contains 14 residues. As DNA, the CDR3 is TGTGCCAGCAGTTACTCGGGGCTGTACAATGAGCAGTTCTTC. Translated: CASSYSGLYNEQFF.

This clone was picked up one time. This sequence joins TRBV15 and TRBJ2-3; D is unresolved. CDR1 and CDR2 from the germline V gene are LNHNV and YYDKDF (reference sequence). The ends were cut back, 1 base at V and 8 bases at J, with 4 bases in the middle. CDR3 length: 11 amino acids. This chain's CDR3 is CATSRAATQYF. For the CDR3, the DNA is TGTGCCACCAGCAGAGCGGCTACGCAGTATTTT. The full variable domain, with the rest looked up from reference TRBV15 and TRBJ2-3, is DAMVIQNPRYQVTQFGKPVTLSCSQTLNHNVMYWYQQKSSQAPKLLFHYYDKDFNNEADTPDNFQSRRPNTSFCFLDIRSPGLGDTAMYLCATSRAATQYFGPGTRLTVL.